Presented here are 29 T cell receptor beta chains from one specimen sequenced in a study of control samples from healthy donors and cancer patients. Sequencing used immunoSEQ multiplex PCR; TCRdb keeps in-frame clones, though not all of them. The sample has roughly 92,000 clones; approximately 88% are singletons. Sequencing input: blood. All receptors derive from a woman in her sixties in good health.

This chain's CDR3 is CASSEVPQGNEKLFF. The CDR3 DNA sequence: TGTGCCAGCAGTGAAGTGCCACAGGGAAACGAAAAACTGTTTTTT. The V and J genes are TRBV6-1 and TRBJ1-4; tentatively, D is TRBD1 (6 bases). Per the germline V gene, CDR1 is MNHNS and CDR2 is SASEGT. This CDR3 contains 15 residues. Trimming left V 1 base short and J 8 bases short, with 14 bases between.

This clone was seen only once. The V call is TRBV27, the J call TRBJ1-5; 7 bases fit TRBD1. CDR3 size: 17 residues. Per germline, CDR1 MNHEY and CDR2 SMNVEV (reference sequence). Trimming cost V 1 base and J 2 bases; bases outside gene matches: 8. The CDR3 spells CASSLWAGGNRNQPQHF. The DNA for the CDR3 is TGTGCCAGCAGTTTATGGGCAGGGGGTAATCGCAATCAGCCCCAGCATTTT.

This chain joins TRBV5-6 and TRBJ1-1, with a possible D match to TRBD1 (6 bases). The CDR3 spans 14 residues. The V end was cut by 1 base, the J end by 9 bases, with 16 bases between. Per germline, CDR1 SGHDT and CDR2 YYEEEE. The CDR3 sequence: CASSLSGDTGKAFF. CDR3 nucleotide sequence: TGTGCCAGCAGCTTGTCTGGGGACACTGGAAAAGCTTTCTTT.

The rearrangement joins TRBV7-8 to TRBJ2-7; tentative D call: TRBD1 (6 bases). Trimming pared 2 bases from V and 0 bases from J, leaving 11 bases between. Germline V gene lookup returns CDR1 SGHVS and CDR2 FQNEAQ. The CDR3 has 15 residues. The CDR3 is CASSLMGAGSYEQYF. CDR3 coding DNA: TGTGCCAGCAGCTTAATGGGGGCGGGCTCCTACGAGCAGTACTTC.

Details on this clone: At the DNA level, this CDR3 is encoded by other sequences in the same sample as well. V and J are TRBV18 and TRBJ2-7, with no clear D. Trimming took 3 bases from V and 0 from J, leaving 9 bases between them. The CDR3 contains 14 residues. Germline loops: CDR1 KGHSH, CDR2 LQKENI. CDR3 in amino acids: CASSPYSVSYEQYF. The CDR3 coding sequence is TGTGCCAGCTCACCTTACAGCGTCTCCTACGAGCAGTACTTC.

The V and J genes are TRBV19 and TRBJ2-2, with TRBD2 matching 7 bases. Germline CDR1 reads LNHDA; CDR2 reads SQIVND (reference sequence). V shed 1 base and J 7 bases; nucleotides not matched to a gene: 9. This CDR3 region has 16 residues. CDR3 loop: CASSIVMGGIGGELFF. The CDR3 region has the DNA TGTGCCAGTAGTATAGTAATGGGAGGGATCGGCGGGGAGCTGTTTTTT.

DNA for the CDR3: TGTGCCAGCAGCGCCGACAGGACCTCTGGAAACACCATATATTTT. Translating it yields CASSADRTSGNTIYF. This chain uses TRBV3-1 (or the pseudogene TRBV3-2) with TRBJ1-3; tentatively, D is TRBD1 (6 bases). The CDR3 runs to 15 residues. V lost 5 bases to trimming and J lost 0 bases, with 11 bases between them. Germline values: CDR1 LGHDT, CDR2 YNNKEL (reference sequence).

This clone came up once. The V gene is TRBV5-1, the J gene TRBJ2-1; D tentatively reads TRBD1 or TRBD2 (6 bases each). Germline CDR1 and CDR2: SGHRS and YFSETQ. Trimming removed 0 bases from V and 0 bases from J, with 16 bases in between. This CDR3 has 18 residues. CDR3 bases: TGCGCCAGCAGCTTGGCCGTGGGGGGCTATCCCTCCTACAATGAGCAGTTCTTC. Translated: CASSLAVGGYPSYNEQFF.

The chain is built from TRBV4-1 and TRBJ2-3, with a possible D match to TRBD1 (5 bases). This CDR3 region has 15 residues. Per germline, CDR1 MGHRA and CDR2 YSYEKL. V was clipped by 1 base and J by 3 bases, with 11 bases between them. CDR3 amino acids: CASSQGPSGTDTQYF. CDR3 sequence (DNA): TGCGCCAGCAGCCAAGGGCCGTCAGGGACAGATACGCAGTATTTT.

The rearrangement links TRBV28 to TRBJ1-1; 9 bases align to TRBD1. The CDR3 is made up of 19 amino acids. V shed 4 bases, J shed 7 bases, and the junction held 22 bases outside the gene matches. Germline-derived CDR1 and CDR2 are MDHEN and SYDVKM. CDR3 residues: CASSSLPGTGSGGNGEAFF. The CDR3 DNA reads as TGTGCCAGCAGTTCCTTACCTGGGACAGGGTCGGGAGGGAACGGTGAAGCTTTCTTT.

The chain is built from TRBV27 and TRBJ2-7, with 8 bases identical to TRBD1. J gave up 4 bases and V 7 bases, and 9 bases lay outside the gene matches. Germline V lookup: CDR1 MNHEY, CDR2 SMNVEV (reference sequence). The CDR3 loop spans 14 amino acids. The CDR3 DNA sequence: TGTGCCAGCAAGACCGGGACAGGACCTTACGAGCAGTACTTC. Translation: CASKTGTGPYEQYF.

The chain links TRBV4-1 to TRBJ1-3; D gene unclear. Germline assignment: CDR1 MGHRA and CDR2 YSYEKL. This CDR3 is built from 14 residues. V lost 2 bases and J 4 bases, leaving 9 bases between the germline ends. This chain's CDR3 is CASSQWTRGNTIYF. In DNA, the CDR3 is TGCGCCAGCAGCCAATGGACCAGGGGAAACACCATATATTTT.

This sequence joins TRBV5-4 and TRBJ1-3; D is undetermined. Germline CDR1 SGHNT, CDR2 YYREEE (reference sequence). Trimming cost V 0 bases and J 0 bases, with 1 base left between them. The CDR3 has 13 residues. The CDR3 protein is CASSLVSGNTIYF. CDR3 DNA: TGTGCCAGCAGCTTGGTCTCTGGAAACACCATATATTTT.

The chain recombines TRBV11-2 with TRBJ1-2, with 8 bases that match TRBD1. The CDR3 has 13 amino acids. J was trimmed by 7 bases and V by 5 bases; bases with no gene match: 6. Germline CDR1 and CDR2: SGHAT and FQNNGV. CDR3 sequence: CASSPGQGAGYTF. The CDR3 DNA reads TGTGCCAGCAGCCCAGGACAGGGAGCTGGCTACACCTTC.

On this clone itself: In the same sample, other DNA sequences code for this CDR3. This chain joins TRBV5-1 and TRBJ1-1; no clear D. Germline-derived CDR1 and CDR2 are SGHRS and YFSETQ. The CDR3 spans 13 residues. V was cut by 2 bases and J by 0 bases, with 5 bases left in between. The CDR3: CASSFGMNTEAFF. CDR3 DNA: TGCGCCAGCAGCTTTGGGATGAACACTGAAGCTTTCTTT.

The rearrangement links TRBV7-2 to TRBJ1-1; 7 bases match TRBD1. The junction had 7 bases not matched to a gene; V was cut back by 5 bases and J by 1 base. CDR3 size: 15 residues. The germline V gene has CDR1 SGHTA and CDR2 FQGNSA. This CDR3 is CASSPGQVPNTEAFF. For the CDR3, the DNA is TGTGCCAGCAGCCCCGGACAGGTACCGAACACTGAAGCTTTCTTT.

Points on this clone: Sequence at one end of the junction differs from germline and may be a read error. V gene TRBV18 combines with J gene TRBJ2-4; a weak D match, TRBD2 (6 bases). The length of the CDR3 is 13 residues. The germline gives CDR1 KGHSH, CDR2 LQKENI. The DNA for the CDR3 is TGTGCCAGCGCACCCGGGGGTAGGGACATTCAGTACTTC. It translates to CASAPGGRDIQYF. Looking up the rest from reference TRBV18 and TRBJ2-4 gives the full variable domain: NAGVMQNPRHLVRRRGQEARLRCSPMKGHSHVYWYRQLPEEGLKFMVYLQKENIIDESGMPKERFSAEFPKEGPSILRIQQVVRGDSAAYFCASAPGGRDIQYFGAGTRLSVL.

The genes are TRBV3-1 (or the pseudogene TRBV3-2) and TRBJ2-5; no reliable D call. The ends were cut back, 0 bases at V and 5 bases at J, with 10 bases in the middle. The CDR3 spans 14 residues. Germline CDR1 LGHDT, CDR2 YNNKEL (reference sequence). CDR3 residues: CASSQDERLETQYF. CDR3 bases: TGTGCCAGCAGCCAAGACGAGCGCCTGGAGACCCAGTACTTC.

The chain is built from TRBV18 and TRBJ1-2, with TRBD1 as a possible D gene (5 bases). CDR3 size: 16 residues. V lost 2 bases to trimming and J lost 2 bases, with 15 bases between them. In germline, CDR1 is KGHSH, CDR2 LQKENI. CDR3 amino acids: CASSPFGGLGNYGYTF. The CDR3 nucleotides read TGTGCCAGCTCACCATTTGGGGGATTAGGGAACTATGGCTACACCTTC.

This chain uses TRBV9 with TRBJ1-3; D not resolved. There are 14 residues in the CDR3. Per the germline V gene, CDR1 is SGDLS and CDR2 is YYNGEE. The V and J ends lost 0 bases and 7 bases respectively, with 11 bases between them. The CDR3 loop reads CASSVEVISNTIYF. In DNA, the CDR3 is TGTGCCAGCAGCGTAGAGGTAATCTCGAACACCATATATTTT.

The chain has TRBV6-1 and TRBJ2-2, with D possibly being TRBD2 (6 bases). The germline V gene encodes CDR1 MNHNS and CDR2 SASEGT. V was cut by 1 base and J by 4 bases, with 10 bases left in between. This CDR3 region has 15 residues. Written as DNA, the CDR3 is TGTGCCAGCAGTGAAGTTGGAGGGGTCACCGGGGAGCTGTTTTTT. Its translation: CASSEVGGVTGELFF.

The V and J genes are TRBV18 and TRBJ2-7; D is undetermined. This CDR3 has 16 amino acids. V gave up 3 bases and J gave up 0 bases, with 15 bases separating them. Germline CDR1 and CDR2: KGHSH and LQKENI. The CDR3 reads CASSPGFTASSYEQYF. The CDR3 region has the DNA TGTGCCAGCTCACCCGGGTTTACAGCTAGCTCCTACGAGCAGTACTTC.

This clone was seen ten or more times. The chain carries TRBV2 and TRBJ2-1; TRBD1 aligns across 9 bases. This CDR3 contains 14 residues. V shed 5 bases and J 8 bases; nucleotides not matched to a gene: 7. Germline CDR1 and CDR2: SNHLY and FYNNEI. The CDR3 here is CASSKDRGADEQFF. The CDR3 region has the DNA TGTGCCAGCAGTAAGGACAGGGGCGCGGATGAGCAGTTCTTC. Combining the CDR3 with reference TRBV2 and TRBJ2-1 gives the whole variable domain EPEVTQTPSHQVTQMGQEVILRCVPISNHLYFYWYRQILGQKVEFLVSFYNNEISEKSEIFDDQFSVERPDGSNFTLKIRSTKLEDSAMYFCASSKDRGADEQFFGPGTRLTVL.

This rearrangement joins TRBV18 to TRBJ1-1; unclear D gene. Trimming pared 3 bases from V and 0 bases from J, leaving 11 bases between. The CDR3 totals 15 residues. Germline-derived CDR1 and CDR2 are KGHSH and LQKENI. The CDR3 spells CASSPRWNMNTEAFF. CDR3 nucleotides: TGTGCCAGCTCACCCCGGTGGAACATGAACACTGAAGCTTTCTTT.

This clone turned up a few times. The J gene is TRBJ1-4, the V gene TRBV15; TRBD1 matches at 7 bases. Germline CDR1 LNHNV, CDR2 YYDKDF (reference sequence). The CDR3 extends over 15 amino acids. The V and J ends lost 1 base and 7 bases, in that order; junction bases with no gene match: 6. The CDR3 sequence: CATSRGWGTAEKLFF. CDR3 bases: TGTGCCACCAGCAGAGGTTGGGGGACAGCTGAAAAACTGTTTTTT. The variable domain in full, completed from reference TRBV15 and TRBJ1-4, reads DAMVIQNPRYQVTQFGKPVTLSCSQTLNHNVMYWYQQKSSQAPKLLFHYYDKDFNNEADTPDNFQSRRPNTSFCFLDIRSPGLGDTAMYLCATSRGWGTAEKLFFGSGTQLSVL.

V is TRBV12-3 or TRBV12-4 and J is TRBJ1-5, with D unclear. The CDR3 has 12 amino acids. V was trimmed by 2 bases and J by 9 bases, leaving 8 bases between them. The CDR3 nucleotides read TGTGCCAGCAGTTTAAAGTCGGGGCCCCAGCATTTT. As protein: CASSLKSGPQHF.

The chain joins TRBV24-1 to TRBJ2-5; 7 bases match TRBD2. Germline CDR1 reads KGHDR; CDR2 reads SFDVKD. V trimming: 4 bases; J trimming: 5 bases; junction bases outside the gene matches: 9. This CDR3 spans 15 amino acids. Here the CDR3 reads CATSERTRYGETQYF. CDR3 in DNA: TGTGCCACCAGTGAGAGGACTAGATATGGGGAGACCCAGTACTTC.

The chain employs TRBV7-2 and TRBJ2-1; 15 bases are a match to TRBD2. The CDR3 totals 14 residues. In germline, CDR1 is SGHTA, CDR2 FQGNSA. With V trimmed by 5 bases and J by 11 bases, 4 bases remained unmatched. The CDR3 nucleotides are TGTGCCAGCAGCCGGACTAGCGGGGGGGATAAGCAGTTCTTC. Amino acid sequence: CASSRTSGGDKQFF.

In this sample, this clone turned up once. This chain links TRBV5-1 with TRBJ1-3; perhaps TRBD1 as D (5 bases). The CDR3 sequence is 14 residues long. V lost 0 bases and J 4 bases, leaving 8 bases between the germline ends. Per the germline V gene, CDR1 is SGHRS and CDR2 is YFSETQ. The CDR3 reads CASSLVGRGNTIYF. The CDR3 DNA reads as TGCGCCAGCAGCTTGGTGGGACGAGGAAACACCATATATTTT.